The T cell receptor (beta chain) described here comes from a study of regulatory and conventional T cells in RAG deficiency. This CDR3 has 18 amino acids. Germline CDR1 SGHRS, CDR2 YFSETQ. Between the trimmed V and J ends, which lost 2 bases and 2 bases, there was a span of 22 bases. Using immunoSEQ multiplex PCR, the repertoire was profiled, and TCRdb retains in-frame clones only, with some absent. The table lists over 15,000 clones, roughly 86% of them singletons. The sorted regulatory T cells were CD4+, CD25-high and CD127-low, with genomic DNA sequenced. These records were also assigned to another study, of regulatory T cells. This second study notes: Amplification used 52 TRBV primers and 13 TRBJ primers.

Sequencing was carried out using Tregs sorted from blood. The chain joins TRBV5-1 to TRBJ2-5; perhaps D is TRBD1 or TRBD2 (6 bases each). This TCR came from a human donor in good health. The CDR3 DNA reads TGCGCCAGCAGCTTTCCCATACGTCTAGGGGGAGGACAAGAGACCCAGTACTTC. Its protein is CASSFPIRLGGGQETQYF.